The 6 T cell receptor beta chains presented below share a single source sample, sequenced in a study of regulatory T cells in long-lasting Graves disease. HTBI primers from iRepertoire and Arm-PCR of CDR3 regions yielded the TCR beta libraries. One entry per CDR3 protein, called by TCRdb with MiXCR from the multiplex PCR reads. Among 450,000 to 500,000 distinct CDR3 sequences listed, 15% to 20% were seen once. Time point described: newly diagnosed GD, antithyroid drugs for less than 3 months. PBMC RNA was the source of the TCR library. These data also formed part of another study, on T cells in Graves' hyperthyroidism and ophthalmopathy.

The sample in question was peripheral blood mononuclear cells (PBMCs), obtained at new diagnosis, from a patient treated with antithyroid drugs. All receptors come from a man in his forties with Graves disease.

The chain couples TRBV5-1 to TRBJ2-1; D is unclear. Trimming shortened V by 6 bases and J by 8 bases, and 21 bases separated the two germline ends. This CDR3 is built from 15 residues. Germline CDR1 and CDR2: SGHRS and YFSETQ. The CDR3 DNA follows: TGCGCCAGCACCTTAGGGCTACGTGATGGGTATGAGCAGTTCTTC. Protein sequence: CASTLGLRDGYEQFF.

The table lists this clonotype with a few counts. This chain links TRBV19 with TRBJ2-7; 11 nucleotides align to TRBD2. This CDR3 has 15 amino acids. J lost 3 bases, V lost 5 bases, and 6 bases had no gene match. Germline V gene sequence: CDR1 LNHDA, CDR2 SQIVND (reference sequence). The chain's CDR3 is CASSAAGTSGYEQYF. The DNA for the CDR3 is TGTGCCAGTAGTGCCGCCGGGACTAGCGGCTACGAGCAGTACTTC.

This clonotype was picked up many times. The chain uses TRBV2 and TRBJ2-7, with 9 positions matching TRBD1. Germline V gene sequence: CDR1 SNHLY, CDR2 FYNNEI. The CDR3 spans 14 residues. The V segment lost 6 bases and the J segment 7 bases; nucleotides outside the gene matches: 10. CDR3 sequence (DNA): TGTGCCAGCAGCCTGGAAGACAGGGGGGGAGAGCAGTACTTC. Its translation: CASSLEDRGGEQYF. Based on the CDR3 plus reference TRBV2 and TRBJ2-7, the full variable domain is EPEVTQTPSHQVTQMGQEVILRCVPISNHLYFYWYRQILGQKVEFLVSFYNNEISEKSEIFDDQFSVERPDGSNFTLKIRSTKLEDSAMYFCASSLEDRGGEQYFGPGTRLTVT.

This clonotype was recorded at least ten times. The chain recombines TRBV7-3 with TRBJ2-3; tentatively, D is TRBD1 (6 bases). Per the germline V gene, CDR1 is SGHTA and CDR2 is FQGTGA. Trimming took off 5 bases at V and 5 bases at J, with 14 bases between the two ends. CDR3 length: 14 residues. The CDR3 DNA follows: TGTGCCAGCAGCCCTTCGCAGGGGATAGATACGCAGTATTTT. Residues: CASSPSQGIDTQYF.

This clonotype was seen at least ten times. V usage is TRBV18 and J usage is TRBJ2-1; possibly TRBD1 for D (5 bases). Trimming took off 4 bases at V and 7 bases at J, with 11 bases between the two ends. CDR1 is KGHSH and CDR2 is LQKENI in the germline V gene. The CDR3 is 13 residues long. CDR3 region: CASSLSGINEQFF. CDR3 coding DNA: TGTGCCAGCTCACTATCAGGGATAAATGAGCAGTTCTTC.

There are many counts of this clonotype. The V call is TRBV7-9, the J call TRBJ1-2; TRBD1 agrees at 7 bases. From germline, CDR1 is SEHNR and CDR2 FQNEAQ (reference sequence). This CDR3 has 13 amino acids. V dropped 7 bases and J dropped 8; count of bases not matched to a gene: 10. The CDR3 sequence: CASINGDSGGYTF. The DNA for the CDR3 is TGTGCCAGCATCAACGGGGACAGCGGGGGCTACACCTTC.